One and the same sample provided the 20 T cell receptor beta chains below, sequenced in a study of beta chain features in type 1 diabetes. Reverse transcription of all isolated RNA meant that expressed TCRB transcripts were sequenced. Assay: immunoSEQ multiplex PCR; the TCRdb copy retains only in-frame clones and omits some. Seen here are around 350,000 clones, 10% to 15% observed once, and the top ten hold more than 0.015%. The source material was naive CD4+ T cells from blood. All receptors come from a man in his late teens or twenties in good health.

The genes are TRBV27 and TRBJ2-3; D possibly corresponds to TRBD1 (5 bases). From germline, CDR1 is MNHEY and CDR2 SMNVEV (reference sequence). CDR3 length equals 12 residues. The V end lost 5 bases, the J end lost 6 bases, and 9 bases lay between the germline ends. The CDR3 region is CASSPTADTQYF. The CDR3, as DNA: TGTGCCAGCAGTCCGACAGCGGATACGCAGTATTTT.

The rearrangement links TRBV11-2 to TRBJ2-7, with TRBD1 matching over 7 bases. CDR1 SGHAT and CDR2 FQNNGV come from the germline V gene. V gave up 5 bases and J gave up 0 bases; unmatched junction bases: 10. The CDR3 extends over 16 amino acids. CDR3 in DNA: TGTGCCAGCAGCACCGGACAGGCCATTCTCTCCTACGAGCAGTACTTC. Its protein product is CASSTGQAILSYEQYF.

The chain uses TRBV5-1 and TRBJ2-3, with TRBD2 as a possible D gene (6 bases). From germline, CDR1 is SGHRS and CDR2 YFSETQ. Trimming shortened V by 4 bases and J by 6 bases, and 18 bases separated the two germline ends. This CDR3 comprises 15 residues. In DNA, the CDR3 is TGCGCCAGCAGCACCGGGACTCCGGGTACGGATACGCAGTATTTT. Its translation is CASSTGTPGTDTQYF.

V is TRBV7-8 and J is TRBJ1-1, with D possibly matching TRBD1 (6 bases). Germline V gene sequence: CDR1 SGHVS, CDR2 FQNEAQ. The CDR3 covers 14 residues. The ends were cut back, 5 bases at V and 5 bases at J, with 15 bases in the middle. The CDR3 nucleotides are TGTGCCAGCAGCACCACCAGGGGTGGTACTGAAGCTTTCTTT. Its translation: CASSTTRGGTEAFF.

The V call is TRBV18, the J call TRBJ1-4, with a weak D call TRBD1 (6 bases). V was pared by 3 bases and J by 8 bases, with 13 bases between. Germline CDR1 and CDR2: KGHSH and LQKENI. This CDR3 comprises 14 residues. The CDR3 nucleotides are TGTGCCAGCTCACCGAGCCAGGGACACGAAAAACTGTTTTTT. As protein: CASSPSQGHEKLFF.

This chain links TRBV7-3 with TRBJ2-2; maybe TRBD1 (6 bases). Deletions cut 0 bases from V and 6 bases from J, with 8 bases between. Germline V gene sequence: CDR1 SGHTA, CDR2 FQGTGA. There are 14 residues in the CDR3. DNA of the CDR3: TGTGCCAGCAGCTTAACCCACAGGGCCGGGGAGCTGTTTTTT. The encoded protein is CASSLTHRAGELFF.

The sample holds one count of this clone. The CDR3 region is CASSLTTGSSGELFF. The CDR3, as DNA: TGCGCCAGCAGCTTAACGACAGGGTCATCCGGGGAGCTGTTTTTT. The chain has TRBV5-1 and TRBJ2-2; 7 bases match TRBD1. Trimming took 2 bases from V and 6 from J; bases not matched to a gene: 7. Per the germline V gene, CDR1 is SGHRS and CDR2 is YFSETQ. This CDR3 spans 15 amino acids.

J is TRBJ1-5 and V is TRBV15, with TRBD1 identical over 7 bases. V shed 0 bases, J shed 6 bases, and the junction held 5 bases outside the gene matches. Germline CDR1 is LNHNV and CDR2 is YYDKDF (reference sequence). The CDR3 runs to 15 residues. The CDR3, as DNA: TGTGCCACCAGCAGAGAAACAGGGGTTAGTCAGCCCCAGCATTTT. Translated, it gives CATSRETGVSQPQHF. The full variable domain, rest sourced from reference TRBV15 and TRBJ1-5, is DAMVIQNPRYQVTQFGKPVTLSCSQTLNHNVMYWYQQKSSQAPKLLFHYYDKDFNNEADTPDNFQSRRPNTSFCFLDIRSPGLGDTAMYLCATSRETGVSQPQHFGDGTRLSIL.

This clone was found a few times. Written as DNA, the CDR3 is TGTGCCAGCAGCTGGGGAACGGGAGGGCCCGATACGCAGTATTTT. Translating it yields CASSWGTGGPDTQYF. V is TRBV7-2 and J is TRBJ2-3; 8 bases map to TRBD2. The germline V gene has CDR1 SGHTA and CDR2 FQGNSA. The V and J ends lost 4 bases and 6 bases, in that order; junction bases with no gene match: 9. The CDR3 extends over 15 amino acids.

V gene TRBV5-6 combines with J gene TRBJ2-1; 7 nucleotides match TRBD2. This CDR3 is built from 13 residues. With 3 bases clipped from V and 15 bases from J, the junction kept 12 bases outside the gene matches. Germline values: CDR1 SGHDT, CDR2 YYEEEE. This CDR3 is CASSWSAREFVFF. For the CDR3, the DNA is TGTGCCAGCAGCTGGTCCGCGCGGGAGTTCGTGTTCTTC.

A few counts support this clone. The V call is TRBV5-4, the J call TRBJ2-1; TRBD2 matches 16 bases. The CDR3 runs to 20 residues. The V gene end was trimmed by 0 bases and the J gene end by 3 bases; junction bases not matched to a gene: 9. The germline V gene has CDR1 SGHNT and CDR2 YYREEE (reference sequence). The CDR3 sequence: CASSLGRGLAGGPNYNEQFF. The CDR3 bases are TGTGCCAGCAGCTTGGGACGGGGACTAGCGGGAGGGCCCAACTACAATGAGCAGTTCTTC.

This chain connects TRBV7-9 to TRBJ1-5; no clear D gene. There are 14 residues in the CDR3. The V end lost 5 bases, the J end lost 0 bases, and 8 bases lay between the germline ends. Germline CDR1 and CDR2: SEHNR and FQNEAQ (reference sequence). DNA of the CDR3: TGTGCCAGCAGCCACGGGGTTAGCAATCAGCCCCAGCATTTT. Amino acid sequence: CASSHGVSNQPQHF.

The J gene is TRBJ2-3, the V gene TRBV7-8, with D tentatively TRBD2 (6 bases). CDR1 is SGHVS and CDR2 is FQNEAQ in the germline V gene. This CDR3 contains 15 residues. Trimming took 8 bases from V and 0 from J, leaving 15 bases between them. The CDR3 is CASRPRRGSTDTQYF. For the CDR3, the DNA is TGTGCCAGCCGCCCTCGACGGGGGAGCACAGATACGCAGTATTTT. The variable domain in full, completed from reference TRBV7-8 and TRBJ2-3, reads GAGVSQSPRYKVAKRGQDVALRCDPISGHVSLFWYQQALGQGPEFLTYFQNEAQLDKSGLPSDRFFAERPEGSVSTLKIQRTQQEDSAVYLCASRPRRGSTDTQYFGPGTRLTVL.

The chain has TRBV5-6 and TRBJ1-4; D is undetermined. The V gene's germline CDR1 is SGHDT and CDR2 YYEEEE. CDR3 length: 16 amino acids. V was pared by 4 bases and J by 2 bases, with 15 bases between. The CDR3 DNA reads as TGTGCCAGCAGCCCCCGGTCGGGTGTCACTAATGAAAAACTGTTTTTT. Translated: CASSPRSGVTNEKLFF.

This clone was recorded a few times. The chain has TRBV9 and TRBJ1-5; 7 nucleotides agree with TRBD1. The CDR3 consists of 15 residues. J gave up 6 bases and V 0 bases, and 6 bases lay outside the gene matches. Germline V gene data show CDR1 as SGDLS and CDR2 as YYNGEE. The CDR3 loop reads CASSVGGGSGQPQHF. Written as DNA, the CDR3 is TGTGCCAGCAGCGTAGGAGGGGGCTCTGGTCAGCCCCAGCATTTT.

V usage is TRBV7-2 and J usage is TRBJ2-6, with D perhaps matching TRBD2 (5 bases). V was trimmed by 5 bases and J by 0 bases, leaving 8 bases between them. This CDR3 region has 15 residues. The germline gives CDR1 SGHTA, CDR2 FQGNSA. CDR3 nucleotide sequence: TGTGCCAGCAGCAGGAGGCGCTCTGGGGCCAACGTCCTGACTTTC. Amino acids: CASSRRRSGANVLTF.

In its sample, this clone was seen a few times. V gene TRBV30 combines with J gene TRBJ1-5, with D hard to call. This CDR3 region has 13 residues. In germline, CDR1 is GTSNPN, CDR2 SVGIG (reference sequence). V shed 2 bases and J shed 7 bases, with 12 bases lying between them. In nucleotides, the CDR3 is TGTGCCTGGAGTCCCCTCCGAGGGCAGCCCCAGCATTTT. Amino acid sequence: CAWSPLRGQPQHF.

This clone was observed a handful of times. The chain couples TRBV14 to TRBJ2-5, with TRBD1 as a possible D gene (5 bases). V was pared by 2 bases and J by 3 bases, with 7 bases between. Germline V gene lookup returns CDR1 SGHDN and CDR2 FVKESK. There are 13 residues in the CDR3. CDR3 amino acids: CASSQNRKETQYF. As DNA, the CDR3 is TGTGCCAGCAGCCAAAACAGGAAAGAGACCCAGTACTTC.

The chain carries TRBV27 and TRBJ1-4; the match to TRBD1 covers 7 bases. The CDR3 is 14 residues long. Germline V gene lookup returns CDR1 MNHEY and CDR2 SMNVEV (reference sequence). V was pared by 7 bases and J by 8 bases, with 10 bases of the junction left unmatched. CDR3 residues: CASTTDRAGEKLFF. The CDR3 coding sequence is TGTGCCAGCACCACCGACAGGGCGGGGGAAAAACTGTTTTTT.

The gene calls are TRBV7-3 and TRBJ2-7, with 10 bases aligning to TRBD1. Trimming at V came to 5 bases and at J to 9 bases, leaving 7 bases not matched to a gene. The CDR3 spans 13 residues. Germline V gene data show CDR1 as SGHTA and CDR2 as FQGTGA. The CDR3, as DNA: TGTGCCAGCAGCCCCGGCGGACAGGGGGTGCAGTACTTC. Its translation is CASSPGGQGVQYF. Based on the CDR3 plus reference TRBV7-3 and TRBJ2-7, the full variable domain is GAGVSQTPSNKVTEKGKYVELRCDPISGHTALYWYRQSLGQGPEFLIYFQGTGAADDSGLPNDRFFAVRPEGSVSTLKIQRTERGDSAVYLCASSPGGQGVQYFGPGTRLTVT.